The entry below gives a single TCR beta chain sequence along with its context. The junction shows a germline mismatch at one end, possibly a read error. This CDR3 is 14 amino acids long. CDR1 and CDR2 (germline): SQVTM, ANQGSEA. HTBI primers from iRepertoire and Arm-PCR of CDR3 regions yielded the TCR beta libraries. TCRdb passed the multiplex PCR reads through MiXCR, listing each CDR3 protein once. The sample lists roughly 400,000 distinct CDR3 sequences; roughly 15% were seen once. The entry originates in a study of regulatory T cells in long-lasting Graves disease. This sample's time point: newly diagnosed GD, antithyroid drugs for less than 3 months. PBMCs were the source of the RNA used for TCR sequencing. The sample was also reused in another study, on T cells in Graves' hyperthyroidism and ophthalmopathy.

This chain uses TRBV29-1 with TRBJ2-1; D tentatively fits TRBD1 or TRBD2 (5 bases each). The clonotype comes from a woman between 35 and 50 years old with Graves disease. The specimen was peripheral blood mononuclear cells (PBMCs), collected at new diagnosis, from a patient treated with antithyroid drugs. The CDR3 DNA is TGCAGCGTTGAGCCCGGGGCTTCCTACGATGAGCAGTTCTTC. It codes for CSVEPGASYDEQFF.